The 30 T cell receptor beta chains given below trace back to one sample, sequenced in a study of T cells in Graves' hyperthyroidism and ophthalmopathy. It was RNA transcripts that yielded the amplified TCR beta CDR3 regions. During a first-round RT-PCR of the TCR CDR3, the HTBI primer set was used. TCRdb independently ran MiXCR on the multiplex PCR reads; one entry per CDR3 protein. The repertoire consists of more than 300,000 distinct CDR3 sequences, with approximately 17% occurring once and the leading ten covering roughly a third. Specimen: blood. Receptors originate from a woman in her 30s with Graves' hyperthyroidism that later progressed to Graves' ophthalmopathy.

This clonotype occurred a few times. The chain carries TRBV6-1 and TRBJ1-1; D remains unclear. This CDR3 contains 14 residues. Trimming took off 1 base at V and 1 base at J, with 7 bases between the two ends. Germline CDR1 reads MNHNS; CDR2 reads SASEGT. The CDR3 sequence: CASSEGEPNTEAFF. Here the CDR3 DNA reads TGTGCCAGCAGTGAAGGGGAACCGAACACTGAAGCTTTCTTT.

This clonotype was recorded a few times. The V gene is TRBV4-1, the J gene TRBJ2-7, with D maybe TRBD1 (7 bases). Looked up from germline, CDR1 is MGHRA and CDR2 is YSYEKL. The CDR3 covers 15 residues. V was clipped by 4 bases and J by 2 bases, with 15 bases between them. The CDR3 coding sequence is TGCGCCAGCAGCCCCCCAGGGGGGAAAACCTACGAGCAGTACTTC. It is translated as CASSPPGGKTYEQYF.

This clonotype was seen many times. The chain employs TRBV3-1 and TRBJ2-2; D ambiguous. This CDR3 spans 14 amino acids. CDR1 and CDR2 (germline): LGHDT, YNNKEL (reference sequence). Trimming took off 0 bases at V and 4 bases at J, with 6 bases between the two ends. The CDR3 nucleotides are TGTGCCAGCAGCCAAGATTATGGCACCGGGGAGCTGTTTTTT. It encodes CASSQDYGTGELFF. Based on the CDR3 plus reference TRBV3-1 and TRBJ2-2, the full variable domain is DTAVSQTPKYLVTQMGNDKSIKCEQNLGHDTMYWYKQDSKKFLKIMFSYNNKELIINETVPNRFSPKSPDKAHLNLHINSLELGDSAVYFCASSQDYGTGELFFGEGSRLTVL.

The rearrangement uses TRBV6-5 and TRBJ2-5, with 13 bases fitting TRBD2. CDR1 MNHEY and CDR2 SVGAGI come from the germline V gene. This CDR3 region has 17 residues. The J segment lost 0 bases and the V segment lost 2 bases, leaving 3 bases of the junction unmatched. In DNA, the CDR3 is TGTGCCAGCAGTTACGGGGGGACTAGCGGGAACCAAGAGACCCAGTACTTC. Protein: CASSYGGTSGNQETQYF.

This clonotype was recorded many times. V usage is TRBV28 and J usage is TRBJ2-7; perhaps TRBD1 as D (6 bases). This CDR3 is built from 14 residues. Between the trimmed V and J ends, which lost 6 bases and 0 bases, there was a span of 12 bases. Germline V gene lookup returns CDR1 MDHEN and CDR2 SYDVKM. The chain's CDR3 is CASSYQGTSYEQYF. In DNA form, the CDR3 reads TGTGCCAGCAGCTATCAGGGGACCTCCTACGAGCAGTACTTC.

Concerning this clonotype: A much larger clone sits a single nucleotide away, making a read error possible. The chain has TRBV10-3 and TRBJ2-2; 9 bases align to TRBD1. This CDR3 is built from 14 residues. CDR1 and CDR2 (germline): ENHRY, SYGVKD. The CDR3, as DNA: TGTGCCATCTCCGGGACAGGGATCACCGGGGGGCTGTTTTTT. This codes for CAISGTGITGGLFF.

This clonotype came up a few times. The CDR3 sequence is CASSWGLAGVHEQFF. The CDR3 nucleotides are TGTGCCAGCAGTTGGGGACTAGCGGGAGTCCATGAGCAGTTCTTC. The gene calls are TRBV6-1 and TRBJ2-1; 14 bases align to TRBD2. The CDR3 spans 15 residues. The V gene's germline CDR1 is MNHNS and CDR2 SASEGT. Trimming cost V 5 bases and J 8 bases; bases outside gene matches: 5.

This clonotype was seen once. The V and J genes are TRBV10-1 and TRBJ2-3; D possibly uses TRBD1 or TRBD2 (5 bases each). V shed 10 bases and J shed 4 bases, with 18 bases lying between them. The germline gives CDR1 WNHNN, CDR2 SYGVQD (reference sequence). CDR3 length: 14 residues. For the CDR3, the DNA is TGCGCCACCTCTCGGGACGGTAGCGCAGATACGCAGTATTTT. Its protein product is CATSRDGSADTQYF.

The table lists this clonotype with many counts. This rearrangement joins TRBV27 to TRBJ1-1; D unresolved. With 4 bases removed from V and 0 bases from J, the gap between germline ends came to 12 bases. The CDR3 extends over 15 amino acids. Per the germline V gene, CDR1 is MNHEY and CDR2 is SMNVEV (reference sequence). CDR3 sequence: CASSSNTIMNTEAFF. CDR3 DNA: TGTGCCAGCAGTTCGAACACGATAATGAACACTGAAGCTTTCTTT.

This clonotype has at least ten counts. The V gene is TRBV10-3, the J gene TRBJ2-1; 12 positions agree with TRBD2. The length of the CDR3 is 17 residues. V shed 2 bases and J 8 bases; nucleotides not matched to a gene: 10. Germline values: CDR1 ENHRY, CDR2 SYGVKD. CDR3 sequence: CAISEALAGGPVDEQFF. The CDR3 coding sequence is TGTGCCATCAGTGAGGCGCTAGCGGGAGGGCCAGTCGATGAGCAGTTCTTC.

The chain is built from TRBV11-2 and TRBJ2-3, with a possible D match to TRBD2 (5 bases). Per the germline V gene, CDR1 is SGHAT and CDR2 is FQNNGV. The CDR3 is made up of 13 amino acids. V gave up 6 bases and J gave up 1 base, with 8 bases separating them. CDR3 sequence reads: CASRFSGTDTQYF. Here the CDR3 DNA reads TGTGCCAGCAGGTTTAGCGGCACAGATACGCAGTATTTT.

There are many counts of this clonotype. This rearrangement joins TRBV27 to TRBJ2-7, with 7 bases aligning to TRBD2. The CDR3 totals 13 residues. The V segment lost 7 bases and the J segment 7 bases; nucleotides outside the gene matches: 10. The germline CDR1 and CDR2 sequences are MNHEY and SMNVEV (reference sequence). CDR3 amino acids: CASTSQGGWEQYF. CDR3 in DNA: TGTGCCAGCACTAGCCAGGGAGGGTGGGAGCAGTACTTC.

This chain links TRBV6-1 with TRBJ2-2; TRBD1 matches 9 bases. The CDR3 contains 17 residues. Germline V gene data show CDR1 as MNHNS and CDR2 as SASEGT. Trimming at V came to 3 bases and at J to 5 bases, leaving 10 bases not matched to a gene. CDR3 loop: CASSDPYRGRETGELFF. CDR3 bases: TGTGCCAGCAGTGACCCCTACAGGGGGCGTGAGACCGGGGAGCTGTTTTTT.

This chain joins TRBV7-9 and TRBJ1-1; possible D gene TRBD1, 5 bases. Trimming shortened V by 5 bases and J by 4 bases, and 11 bases separated the two germline ends. From germline, CDR1 is SEHNR and CDR2 FQNEAQ (reference sequence). The CDR3 sequence is 13 residues long. CDR3 loop: CASSPGGFTEAFF. The CDR3 region has the DNA TGTGCCAGCAGCCCCGGGGGGTTCACTGAAGCTTTCTTT.

This clonotype has a single count. A much larger clone differs from this one at a single base, so this may be a read error. V gene TRBV12-3 or TRBV12-4 combines with J gene TRBJ1-4; perhaps TRBD1 as D (5 bases). The V end lost 8 bases, the J end lost 7 bases, and 14 bases lay between the germline ends. The CDR3 is made up of 13 amino acids. In nucleotides, the CDR3 is TGTGCCAGCGGTTGGCAGGGTGGTGAAAAACTGTTTTTT. This gives the protein CASGWQGGEKLFF.

This clonotype was observed many times. The chain carries TRBV20-1 and TRBJ2-3, with D maybe TRBD1 (6 bases). Germline CDR1 is DFQATT and CDR2 is SNEGSKA (reference sequence). The CDR3 is made up of 16 amino acids. Trimming shortened V by 5 bases and J by 6 bases, and 24 bases separated the two germline ends. The CDR3 region has the DNA TGCAGTGCTCAGGGCGGACAGATCAATCCGTGGGATACGCAGTATTTT. Translation gives CSAQGGQINPWDTQYF.

This clonotype showed up many times. The chain has TRBV6-1 and TRBJ2-2; D might be TRBD2 (6 bases). V was cut by 5 bases and J by 4 bases, with 11 bases left in between. CDR3 length equals 14 residues. CDR1 is MNHNS, CDR2 SASEGT, per germline. The CDR3 sequence is CASSLGLSTGELFF. The CDR3 DNA reads as TGTGCCAGCAGTTTGGGACTGAGCACCGGGGAGCTGTTTTTT.

This clonotype was observed a handful of times. The chain is built from TRBV6-1 and TRBJ2-3; 14 bases are a match to TRBD2. The CDR3 loop spans 14 amino acids. Germline CDR1 MNHNS, CDR2 SASEGT. The CDR3 sequence: CATTRLAGGFAQYF. CDR3 bases: TGTGCAACCACCAGACTAGCGGGGGGGTTTGCGCAGTATTTT.

The table lists this clonotype with many counts. This sequence joins TRBV12-3 or TRBV12-4 and TRBJ2-2; a weak D match, TRBD1 (5 bases). The CDR3 contains 14 residues. The germline V and J ends were trimmed by 2 bases and 7 bases, with 11 bases remaining between them. CDR3 protein: CASSLQGFIGELFF. Here the CDR3 DNA reads TGTGCCAGCAGTTTACAGGGTTTCATCGGGGAGCTGTTTTTT.

In its sample, this clonotype was seen a few times. The chain is built from TRBV10-3 and TRBJ2-7, with TRBD2 as a possible D gene (6 bases). The V end was cut by 2 bases, the J end by 7 bases, with 18 bases between. The CDR3 sequence is 15 residues long. Per the germline V gene, CDR1 is ENHRY and CDR2 is SYGVKD. The CDR3 here is CAISEPNRGAGEQYF. In nucleotides, the CDR3 is TGTGCCATCAGTGAGCCTAATCGAGGGGCGGGGGAGCAGTACTTC.

A note on this clonotype: One end of the junction fails to match germline, which may point to a read error. The rearrangement links TRBV12-3 or TRBV12-4 to TRBJ1-1; TRBD1 aligns across 8 bases. CDR3 length: 15 amino acids. The CDR3 DNA reads as TGTGCCAGCAGTCCTAACCGACAGGGGAACACTGGAGCTTTCTTT. Amino acid sequence: CASSPNRQGNTGAFF.

This clonotype was recorded at least ten times. The J gene is TRBJ1-1, the V gene TRBV5-1; 9 bases are shared with TRBD1. Germline V gene sequence: CDR1 SGHRS, CDR2 YFSETQ. The trim removed 0 bases at V and 1 base at J, leaving 7 bases unmatched. The length of the CDR3 is 17 residues. The CDR3 DNA reads TGCGCCAGCAGCTTGGAGCTACGGGACAGGGCGAACACTGAAGCTTTCTTT. Translated: CASSLELRDRANTEAFF.

This clonotype has ten or more counts. V is TRBV3-1 and J is TRBJ1-1, with D unresolved. V lost 5 bases and J lost 1, with 8 bases in between. This CDR3 has 13 residues. In germline, CDR1 is LGHDT, CDR2 YNNKEL (reference sequence). The CDR3 is CASSESRNTEAFF. The CDR3 DNA sequence: TGTGCCAGCAGCGAGAGCAGGAACACTGAAGCTTTCTTT.

The table lists this clonotype with a few counts. V is TRBV11-3 and J is TRBJ1-5, with 8 positions matching TRBD1. The CDR3 consists of 16 residues. V dropped 1 base and J dropped 7; count of bases not matched to a gene: 9. The germline gives CDR1 SGHNT, CDR2 YENEEA. CDR3 amino acids: CASSLVPDRAGQPQHF. The CDR3 bases are TGTGCCAGCAGCTTAGTGCCGGACAGGGCCGGGCAGCCCCAGCATTTT.

This CDR3 is CAWSEGNSPQHF. The CDR3 DNA is TGTGCCTGGAGTGAAGGTAATTCGCCCCAGCATTTT. This chain joins TRBV30 and TRBJ1-5, with unresolved D. In germline, CDR1 is GTSNPN, CDR2 SVGIG (reference sequence). This CDR3 contains 12 residues. The V end was cut by 1 base, the J end by 9 bases, with 10 bases between.

This chain joins TRBV9 and TRBJ2-5; a possible D gene is TRBD1 (6 bases). Germline V gene sequence: CDR1 SGDLS, CDR2 YYNGEE. With 4 bases removed from V and 5 bases from J, the gap between germline ends came to 15 bases. The CDR3 extends over 14 amino acids. Here the CDR3 DNA reads TGTGCCAGCAGCCTATCAGGGGTCGGGGAGACCCAGTACTTC. It translates to CASSLSGVGETQYF. Using reference TRBV9 and TRBJ2-5 for the parts outside the CDR3, the full variable domain is DSGVTQTPKHLITATGQRVTLRCSPRSGDLSVYWYQQSLDQGLQFLIQYYNGEERAKGNILERFSAQQFPDLHSELNLSSLELGDSALYFCASSLSGVGETQYFGPGTRLLVL.

This clonotype came up many times. The rearrangement uses TRBV12-5 and TRBJ1-2, with a tentative D call TRBD1 (6 bases). V lost 5 bases and J lost 4, with 14 bases in between. CDR3 length equals 14 residues. The germline V gene has CDR1 LGHNT and CDR2 FRNRAP. The CDR3 region has the DNA TGTGCTAGTGGTCACAGGGAAAAGATCTATGGCTACACCTTC. It encodes CASGHREKIYGYTF.

This clonotype was detected ten times or more. V is TRBV27 and J is TRBJ2-7, with D perhaps TRBD1 or TRBD2 (5 bases each). Germline V gene data show CDR1 as MNHEY and CDR2 as SMNVEV (reference sequence). The V and J ends lost 0 bases and 3 bases respectively, with 9 bases between them. The CDR3 runs 14 residues. CDR3 sequence (DNA): TGTGCCAGCAGTTTATCAGGGGCGGGCTACGAGCAGTACTTC. As protein: CASSLSGAGYEQYF.

This chain joins TRBV30 and TRBJ1-1, with D unclear. This CDR3 is 13 amino acids long. Germline V lookup: CDR1 GTSNPN, CDR2 SVGIG (reference sequence). With 4 bases removed from V and 1 base from J, the gap between germline ends came to 10 bases. CDR3 in amino acids: CAWNLRRNTEAFF. The CDR3 DNA sequence: TGTGCCTGGAACCTGCGTAGGAACACTGAAGCTTTCTTT.

The genes are TRBV20-1 and TRBJ2-2; no clear D. The germline gives CDR1 DFQATT, CDR2 SNEGSKA (reference sequence). V was clipped by 0 bases and J by 11 bases, with 16 bases between them. There are 14 residues in the CDR3. This CDR3 reads CSARDLEQSLELFF. Written as DNA, the CDR3 is TGCAGTGCTAGAGATCTAGAACAATCCCTAGAGCTGTTTTTT.